The clone carrying this T cell receptor (beta chain) showed up just once. Its antigen is undetermined. The sample belongs to a study of glioma-infiltrating T cells. Study-wide results and limits: Gliomas, especially low-grade, showed above-expected tissue-blood divergence; non-neoplastic patients showed below. Only very few CDR3 sequences appeared in both tissue and blood.

Germline lookup yields CDR1 MGHRA and CDR2 YSYEKL. This CDR3 is 14 amino acids long. Trimming removed 1 base from V and 3 bases from J, with 7 bases in between. Using RNA template, CDR3s of TCR alpha and beta were amplified with iRepertoire arm-PCR. Input was roughly 100-450 ng of tissue mRNA or PBMC total RNA. TCRdb used MiXCR to reprocess the multiplex PCR reads, holding one entry per CDR3 protein. The repertoire holds under 150,000 distinct CDR3 sequences, with approximately 40% as singletons. This receptor was identified in a human donor with low-grade glioma or glioblastoma, undergoing nonglioma brain surgery, or in good health (not recorded which). The V call is TRBV4-1, the J call TRBJ1-5, with D hard to call. Sequencing was done on a sample of glioma tissue, nonneoplastic brain tissue, or PBMCs (not recorded which). The DNA of the CDR3 is TGCGCCAGCAGCCAAGTACGGGACAATCAGCCCCAGCATTTT. It encodes CASSQVRDNQPQHF.